The source of this T cell receptor (beta chain) is a study of blood T cell repertoires in COVID-19. Overall study: Both acute and convalescent COVID-19 samples were obtained from the United States, Italy and Spain. The analysed material was cDNA or gDNA that came from T cells, B-cell-depleted T cells, or PBMCs.

In the original processing: Estimation of nucleated cell counts relied on the amplification of reference gene primers. Generated by immunoSEQ multiplex PCR, the TCRdb table keeps only in-frame clones and is missing some. Clone size and the V and J calls come from that table; the DNA yielded D and trimming. The sample contains over 110,000 clones, 88% of which appear only once. The germline V gene has CDR1 SGHRS and CDR2 YFSETQ. There are 13 residues in the CDR3. Trimming removed 3 bases at V and 12 bases at J, with 19 bases between. The receptor's source is a human donor in a cohort sampled during active COVID-19. The V and J genes are TRBV5-1 and TRBJ2-7; a possible D gene is TRBD1 (5 bases). The sequencing input was peripheral blood. CDR3 sequence (DNA): TGCGCCAGCAGCTCCCCGACAGTCATCCAGCTGTACTTC. It specifies CASSSPTVIQLYF.